This T cell receptor beta chain was found in a study of regulatory T cells in long-lasting Graves disease. Broader study findings: Only a small sample size was used, which may have cut accuracy. Favoring TRBV28, TRBJ1-2 and TRBJ2-5 was a feature seen in persistent disease. The persistent group shared about 2,700 public clonotypes, more than the 966 shared by new patients.

Time point indicated: newly diagnosed GD, antithyroid drugs for less than 3 months. RNA from PBMCs was the source of the TCR library. As concerns this clonotype: What it binds is unknown.

Looked up from germline, CDR1 is LGHNA and CDR2 is YNFKEQ. CDR3 length equals 16 residues. The germline V and J ends were trimmed by 0 bases and 4 bases, with 13 bases remaining between them. Construction of TCR beta libraries relied on iRepertoire HTBI primers and on Arm-PCR targeting CDR3 regions. TCRdb processed the multiplex PCR reads anew with MiXCR; each CDR3 protein has one entry. Found here are some 350,000 distinct CDR3 sequences, under 20% of them singletons; the top ten hold 20% to 25%. This same sample was also part of a study on T cells in Graves' hyperthyroidism and ophthalmopathy. That paper adds: In the first-round RT-PCR of the TCR CDR3, the HTBI primer set was used.

This sequence joins TRBV4-2 and TRBJ1-5; no definite D call. The TCR was taken from a young woman with Graves disease. Sequenced here: peripheral blood mononuclear cells (PBMCs), sampled at new diagnosis, from a patient treated with antithyroid drugs. The CDR3 nucleotides are TGTGCCAGCAGCCAAGAAATTCAGGTGGTGAATCAGCCCCAGCATTTT. Residues: CASSQEIQVVNQPQHF.